Below are 27 T cell receptor beta chains sequenced from a single sample in a study of cytomegalovirus exposure and HLA in healthy donors. The study ran its PCR with 60 Vbeta and 13 Jbeta primers. Sequenced by immunoSEQ multiplex PCR; TCRdb stores in-frame clones only, minus some. The data show 55,000 to 75,000 clones, with roughly two thirds seen just once and approximately 3% held by the top ten. Material: PBMCs. These receptors were collected from a man younger than 40 in good health and CMV-seronegative.

CDR3 bases: TGTGCCAGCAGCGTAGGTGGCAGGGTCACAGATACGCAGTATTTT. Its translation: CASSVGGRVTDTQYF. This chain links TRBV9 with TRBJ2-3; weak D call: TRBD1 (5 bases). CDR3 length equals 15 residues. Germline values: CDR1 SGDLS, CDR2 YYNGEE. Between the trimmed V and J ends, which lost 0 bases and 2 bases, there was a span of 10 bases.

V and J are TRBV15 and TRBJ2-3; D is undetermined. V lost 5 bases to trimming and J lost 0 bases, with 18 bases between them. Germline CDR1 and CDR2: LNHNV and YYDKDF (reference sequence). The CDR3 is made up of 17 amino acids. The CDR3 DNA is TGTGCCACCAGCCTCCCGGCCGCGACTTTCAGCACAGATACGCAGTATTTT. The encoded protein is CATSLPAATFSTDTQYF.

This clone was picked up a small number of times. The V and J genes are TRBV27 and TRBJ2-7; 9 nucleotides agree with TRBD1. Germline V gives CDR1 MNHEY, CDR2 SMNVEV (reference sequence). Trimming cost V 3 bases and J 5 bases; bases outside gene matches: 11. The CDR3 covers 16 residues. The CDR3 loop is CASSFRGQGPRDEQYF. The CDR3 region has the DNA TGTGCCAGCAGTTTCAGGGGACAGGGTCCCCGGGACGAGCAGTACTTC.

This chain uses TRBV6-5 with TRBJ2-4, with 7 nucleotides matching TRBD2. Trimming cost V 4 bases and J 0 bases; bases outside gene matches: 6. Germline-derived CDR1 and CDR2 are MNHEY and SVGAGI. The CDR3 is made up of 16 amino acids. CDR3: CASSSPSGLAKNIQYF. CDR3 sequence (DNA): TGTGCCAGCAGTTCGCCTAGCGGATTAGCCAAAAACATTCAGTACTTC.

CDR3 loop: CASSTRGVNQPQHF. The CDR3 DNA reads as TGTGCCAGCAGTACTCGAGGCGTCAATCAGCCCCAGCATTTT. This sequence joins TRBV6-1 and TRBJ1-5; no clear D. V lost 5 bases and J lost 3, with 11 bases in between. CDR3 length: 14 amino acids. Per the germline V gene, CDR1 is MNHNS and CDR2 is SASEGT.

The chain recombines TRBV7-7 with TRBJ2-1; 8 positions match TRBD2. The V gene's germline CDR1 is SSHAT and CDR2 FNYEAQ (reference sequence). This CDR3 contains 14 residues. The junction had 9 bases not matched to a gene; V was cut back by 5 bases and J by 9 bases. Written as DNA, the CDR3 is TGTGCCAGCAGCACCGAACAACTAGCGGCTGAGCAGTTCTTC. Amino acid sequence: CASSTEQLAAEQFF.

The chain employs TRBV5-4 and TRBJ2-5, with D possibly matching TRBD1 (6 bases). The CDR3 is 15 amino acids. The V gene's germline CDR1 is SGHNT and CDR2 YYREEE (reference sequence). V shed 1 base and J shed 1 base, with 11 bases lying between them. CDR3 nucleotides: TGTGCCAGCAGCTTGCGCCGGACAGTCCAAGAGACCCAGTACTTC. Amino acid sequence: CASSLRRTVQETQYF.

This rearrangement joins TRBV14 to TRBJ2-7, with TRBD1 identical over 7 bases. The V segment lost 2 bases and the J segment 5 bases; nucleotides outside the gene matches: 9. The CDR3 is 15 residues long. Germline V gene data show CDR1 as SGHDN and CDR2 as FVKESK. The CDR3 DNA sequence: TGTGCCAGCAGCCAAAACCGGGGACAGTACCACGAGCAGTACTTC. Its translation is CASSQNRGQYHEQYF.

V gene TRBV5-1 combines with J gene TRBJ2-7; D gene ambiguous. The CDR3 is made up of 15 amino acids. Germline CDR1 SGHRS, CDR2 YFSETQ. Trimming removed 3 bases at V and 3 bases at J, with 16 bases between. CDR3 protein: CASSYPLRNYYEQYF. For the CDR3, the DNA is TGCGCCAGCAGCTACCCCCTACGAAATTACTACGAGCAGTACTTC.

The V gene is TRBV5-6, the J gene TRBJ2-7, with TRBD1 identical over 11 bases. CDR1 and CDR2 from the germline V gene are SGHDT and YYEEEE. The CDR3 runs 15 residues. The trim removed 3 bases at V and 2 bases at J, leaving 4 bases unmatched. The DNA of the CDR3 is TGTGCCAGCAGCTCACCGGGACAGGGGGCCTACGAGCAGTACTTC. It specifies CASSSPGQGAYEQYF.

The V and J genes are TRBV11-2 and TRBJ1-2; tentatively, D is TRBD1 (5 bases). This CDR3 comprises 12 residues. Germline lookup yields CDR1 SGHAT and CDR2 FQNNGV. Trimming took off 0 bases at V and 7 bases at J, with 6 bases between the two ends. The CDR3 region has the DNA TGTGCCAGCAGCTTAGAAGGGGTTGGCTACACCTTC. Translating gives CASSLEGVGYTF. The full variable domain, completed using reference TRBV11-2 and TRBJ1-2, is EAGVAQSPRYKIIEKRQSVAFWCNPISGHATLYWYQQILGQGPKLLIQFQNNGVVDDSQLPKDRFSAERLKGVDSTLKIQPAKLEDSAVYLCASSLEGVGYTFGSGTRLTVV.

Written as DNA, the CDR3 is TGCGCCAGCAGGGACACTCGGTATGGCTACACCTTC. The encoded protein is CASRDTRYGYTF. The chain couples TRBV10-2 to TRBJ1-2; D perhaps matches TRBD1 (5 bases). The V and J ends lost 6 bases and 5 bases respectively, with 10 bases between them. The germline CDR1 and CDR2 sequences are WSHSY and SAAADI. This CDR3 contains 12 residues.

The chain couples TRBV7-8 to TRBJ1-1; TRBD1 might be the D (6 bases). From germline, CDR1 is SGHVS and CDR2 FQNEAQ. V was clipped by 5 bases and J by 5 bases, with 9 bases between them. The CDR3 is made up of 12 amino acids. CDR3 sequence reads: CASSPQGTEAFF. CDR3 sequence (DNA): TGTGCCAGCAGCCCTCAGGGGACTGAAGCTTTCTTT.

This clone was detected only a few times. The chain joins TRBV10-3 to TRBJ1-1; D perhaps matches TRBD1 (5 bases). This CDR3 spans 14 amino acids. Trimming cost V 6 bases and J 1 base, with 12 bases left between them. CDR1 and CDR2 from the germline V gene are ENHRY and SYGVKD. As DNA, the CDR3 is TGTGCCATCAGCATTTTAGGACAGAACACTGAAGCTTTCTTT. Amino acid sequence: CAISILGQNTEAFF.

This clone was recorded once. The chain joins TRBV6-5 to TRBJ1-2; no firm D call. V dropped 2 bases and J dropped 5 bases, with 9 bases sitting between them. The germline V gene encodes CDR1 MNHEY and CDR2 SVGAGI. This CDR3 is built from 13 residues. DNA of the CDR3: TGTGCCAGCAGTTACCGGCGGGAATATGGCTACACCTTC. Its protein is CASSYRREYGYTF.

This clone appeared a few times. CDR3 protein: CSVKDRGRWEKLFF. CDR3 nucleotide sequence: TGCAGCGTAAAGGACAGGGGGCGCTGGGAAAAACTGTTTTTT. The V call is TRBV29-1, the J call TRBJ1-4, with 11 positions matching TRBD1. With 6 bases clipped from V and 8 bases from J, the junction kept 8 bases outside the gene matches. The CDR3 runs 14 residues. CDR1 SQVTM and CDR2 ANQGSEA come from the germline V gene.

The rearrangement links TRBV6-5 to TRBJ2-5; TRBD1 might be the D (7 bases). CDR3 size: 15 residues. V was pared by 0 bases and J by 4 bases, with 12 bases between. Germline V CDR1 and CDR2: MNHEY, SVGAGI. The CDR3 DNA is TGTGCCAGCAGTTACTCGGGCCAGGGGGGAGAGACCCAGTACTTC. Protein: CASSYSGQGGETQYF.

This clone was counted a single time. This chain uses TRBV29-1 with TRBJ2-4; no clear D gene. There are 12 residues in the CDR3. Germline assignment: CDR1 SQVTM and CDR2 ANQGSEA. V was clipped by 4 bases and J by 8 bases, with 12 bases between them. CDR3 nucleotide sequence: TGCAGCGTTGCAGGTGCTTTGGACATTCAGTACTTC. It specifies CSVAGALDIQYF.

This clone was seen only a few times. This chain links TRBV6-1 with TRBJ1-5, with D maybe TRBD1 (5 bases). The V gene lost 5 bases and the J gene lost 1 base, with 6 bases spanning the gap. Germline V gives CDR1 MNHNS, CDR2 SASEGT. This CDR3 spans 13 amino acids. Written as DNA, the CDR3 is TGTGCCAGCAGTCAGGGAAGCAATCAGCCCCAGCATTTT. This translates into CASSQGSNQPQHF.

In nucleotides, the CDR3 is TGTGCCAGCAGCACCAAGTGGGGCGGGGTCGGCACAGATACGCAGTATTTT. Protein: CASSTKWGGVGTDTQYF. The chain employs TRBV13 and TRBJ2-3; maybe TRBD2 (6 bases). Looked up from germline, CDR1 is PRHDT and CDR2 is FYEKMQ (reference sequence). V was cut by 5 bases and J by 1 base, with 19 bases left in between. The CDR3 sequence is 17 residues long.

This chain links TRBV7-8 with TRBJ1-6, with 7 bases lining up with TRBD1. This CDR3 spans 15 amino acids. CDR1 and CDR2 from the germline V gene are SGHVS and FQNEAQ. After removal of 1 base from V and 5 bases from J, the junction contained 2 bases not matched to a gene. The CDR3 loop reads CASSLVGTDNSPLHF. The CDR3 nucleotides are TGTGCCAGCAGCTTAGTTGGGACAGATAATTCACCCCTCCACTTT.

The CDR3 loop is CASSFPTTGTDTQYF. CDR3 in DNA: TGTGCCAGCAGCTTCCCTACTACAGGGACAGATACGCAGTATTTT. V and J are TRBV7-2 and TRBJ2-3, with D tentatively TRBD1 (6 bases). The V gene's germline CDR1 is SGHTA and CDR2 FQGNSA. V shed 3 bases and J shed 3 bases, with 13 bases lying between them. This CDR3 region has 15 residues.

The gene calls are TRBV5-1 and TRBJ2-7; TRBD2 matches at 12 bases. The CDR3 sequence is 14 residues long. Trimming cost V 5 bases and J 3 bases; bases outside gene matches: 3. From germline, CDR1 is SGHRS and CDR2 YFSETQ. As DNA, the CDR3 is TGCGCCAGCAGGCGGACTAGCGGGGACTACGAGCAGTACTTC. This encodes CASRRTSGDYEQYF.

The rearrangement uses TRBV4-1 and TRBJ1-1, with D possibly matching TRBD1 (6 bases). From germline, CDR1 is MGHRA and CDR2 YSYEKL. The CDR3 is 15 amino acids. V gave up 3 bases and J gave up 4 bases, with 15 bases separating them. DNA of the CDR3: TGCGCCAGCAGCCAGGTTCAGGGGAAGGCCACTGAAGCTTTCTTT. Residues: CASSQVQGKATEAFF.

This clone was picked up a small number of times. This chain joins TRBV7-9 and TRBJ2-7; D is perhaps TRBD1 (5 bases). The CDR3 totals 16 residues. CDR1 and CDR2 (germline): SEHNR, FQNEAQ (reference sequence). V dropped 1 base and J dropped 5 bases, with 18 bases sitting between them. The CDR3 protein is CASSLGWVGRSNEQYF. The CDR3 DNA follows: TGTGCCAGCAGCTTAGGGTGGGTGGGGCGATCGAACGAGCAGTACTTC.

This clone appeared a single time. The chain carries TRBV10-1 and TRBJ1-4, with D perhaps TRBD1 (5 bases). The germline CDR1 and CDR2 sequences are WNHNN and SYGVQD (reference sequence). V gave up 0 bases and J gave up 1 base, with 9 bases separating them. This CDR3 is 16 amino acids long. This chain's CDR3 is CASSESCRETNEKLFF. CDR3 DNA sequence: TGCGCCAGCAGTGAGTCGTGCAGGGAAACTAATGAAAAACTGTTTTTT.

The gene calls are TRBV19 and TRBJ2-3, with D hard to call. With 5 bases removed from V and 8 bases from J, the gap between germline ends came to 17 bases. Germline lookup yields CDR1 LNHDA and CDR2 SQIVND (reference sequence). The CDR3 length is 14 residues. CDR3 in amino acids: CASSFNSQIGTQYF. Written as DNA, the CDR3 is TGTGCCAGTAGTTTCAACAGCCAGATAGGTACGCAGTATTTT.